Each of the 30 T cell receptor beta chains below was sequenced from the same sample in a study of blood T cell repertoires in COVID-19. The assay was immunoSEQ multiplex PCR, and TCRdb's table has in-frame clones only and misses some. In the table there are about 200,000 clones, 70% to 90% of which are singletons. Sequenced material: peripheral blood. The receptors derive from an older woman with COVID-19, enrolled during active disease.

The rearrangement links TRBV6-1 to TRBJ2-1, with TRBD2 identical over 14 bases. The CDR3 has 17 residues. With V trimmed by 4 bases and J by 7 bases, 9 bases remained unmatched. The V gene's germline CDR1 is MNHNS and CDR2 SASEGT. The CDR3: CASSAYSRLAGGNEQFF. The CDR3 DNA is TGTGCCAGCAGTGCTTATTCAAGACTAGCGGGAGGGAATGAGCAGTTCTTC.

This clone was observed many times. This CDR3 is CASSQPRQTYYEQYF. CDR3 sequence (DNA): TGTGCCAGCAGCCAACCCCGTCAGACATACTACGAGCAGTACTTC. The chain combines TRBV4-2 with TRBJ2-7; no clear D gene. In germline, CDR1 is LGHNA, CDR2 YNFKEQ. Trimming pared 2 bases from V and 3 bases from J, leaving 14 bases between. The length of the CDR3 is 15 residues.

This sequence joins TRBV9 and TRBJ2-5, with TRBD2 identical over 12 bases. Germline lookup yields CDR1 SGDLS and CDR2 YYNGEE. This CDR3 is 15 amino acids long. V lost 1 base to trimming and J lost 3 bases; unmatched junction nucleotides: 1. In DNA, the CDR3 is TGTGCCAGCAGCGTAAGACTAGCGGGAGAAGAGACCCAGTACTTC. Translated, it gives CASSVRLAGEETQYF.

V and J are TRBV7-2 and TRBJ1-1, with D perhaps matching TRBD1 (5 bases). CDR3 length: 14 amino acids. Germline V gives CDR1 SGHTA, CDR2 FQGNSA. The V and J ends lost 7 bases and 0 bases respectively, with 12 bases between them. The CDR3 here is CASTMQGLNTEAFF. The CDR3 region has the DNA TGTGCCAGCACGATGCAGGGTTTGAACACTGAAGCTTTCTTT.

In regard to this clone: This specimen includes other DNA sequences encoding the same CDR3. The chain joins TRBV5-1 to TRBJ1-1; tentative D call: TRBD1 (6 bases). The CDR3 is made up of 14 amino acids. Germline V gives CDR1 SGHRS, CDR2 YFSETQ. V lost 1 base to trimming and J lost 1 base, with 8 bases between them. This CDR3 is CASSLQGQNTEAFF. The CDR3 bases are TGCGCCAGCAGCTTGCAGGGGCAGAACACTGAAGCTTTCTTT.

The chain has TRBV5-6 and TRBJ2-3; 9 positions match TRBD2. Per the germline V gene, CDR1 is SGHDT and CDR2 is YYEEEE. V shed 2 bases, J shed 11 bases, and the junction held 12 bases outside the gene matches. CDR3 length: 15 residues. DNA for the CDR3: TGTGCCAGCAGCTTCTCGCGACTAGCGGTCTCGGGGCAGTATTTT. Protein product: CASSFSRLAVSGQYF. Combining the CDR3 with reference TRBV5-6 and TRBJ2-3 gives the whole variable domain DAGVTQSPTHLIKTRGQQVTLRCSPKSGHDTVSWYQQALGQGPQFIFQYYEEEERQRGNFPDRFSGHQFPNYSSELNVNALLLGDSALYLCASSFSRLAVSGQYFGPGTRLTVL.

The rearrangement links TRBV7-2 to TRBJ2-2; D is unclear. The germline CDR1 and CDR2 sequences are SGHTA and FQGNSA. CDR3 size: 15 residues. The ends were cut back, 5 bases at V and 0 bases at J, with 10 bases in the middle. The CDR3 loop reads CASSPNNANTGELFF. DNA of the CDR3: TGTGCCAGCAGCCCGAACAATGCGAACACCGGGGAGCTGTTTTTT.

The chain uses TRBV6-5 and TRBJ1-6; tentative D call: TRBD1 (6 bases). Per the germline V gene, CDR1 is MNHEY and CDR2 is SVGAGI. Between the trimmed V and J ends, which lost 5 bases and 10 bases, there was a span of 18 bases. The CDR3 covers 15 residues. CDR3 in amino acids: CASSPSGGPWSPLHF. CDR3 nucleotides: TGTGCCAGCAGTCCAAGTGGGGGCCCCTGGTCACCCCTCCACTTT.

In this sample, this clone turned up once. This sequence joins TRBV18 and TRBJ2-6, with D perhaps matching TRBD1 (5 bases). V was clipped by 0 bases and J by 2 bases, with 5 bases between them. CDR3 length: 15 residues. Looked up from germline, CDR1 is KGHSH and CDR2 is LQKENI. For the CDR3, the DNA is TGTGCCAGCTCACCACCAGGGGCTGGGGCCAACGTCCTGACTTTC. Translating it yields CASSPPGAGANVLTF.

V and J are TRBV19 and TRBJ2-1; a weak D match, TRBD1 (6 bases). The CDR3 loop spans 16 amino acids. The germline V and J ends were trimmed by 5 bases and 7 bases, with 21 bases remaining between them. CDR1 LNHDA and CDR2 SQIVND come from the germline V gene (reference sequence). CDR3 nucleotide sequence: TGTGCCAGTAGTGCTTCTTCTTCGACAGGTTTGAATGAGCAGTTCTTC. It specifies CASSASSSTGLNEQFF.

The rearrangement links TRBV30 to TRBJ1-1; D is undetermined. This CDR3 is built from 13 residues. The ends were cut back, 5 bases at V and 1 base at J, with 11 bases in the middle. Germline V gene sequence: CDR1 GTSNPN, CDR2 SVGIG (reference sequence). For the CDR3, the DNA is TGTGCCTGGCAAGCGTCTGGGAACACTGAAGCTTTCTTT. Its protein product is CAWQASGNTEAFF.

The rearrangement uses TRBV11-1 and TRBJ2-1; 12 bases agree with TRBD2. The CDR3 contains 15 residues. V dropped 5 bases and J dropped 6; count of bases not matched to a gene: 5. Germline assignment: CDR1 SGHAT and CDR2 FQDESV (reference sequence). Here the CDR3 reads CASSTGTSGFNEQFF. CDR3 in DNA: TGTGCCAGCAGCACCGGGACTAGCGGGTTCAATGAGCAGTTCTTC.

The chain uses TRBV4-2 and TRBJ2-5; 8 bases align to TRBD2. The V segment lost 1 base and the J segment 3 bases; nucleotides outside the gene matches: 4. Germline assignment: CDR1 LGHNA and CDR2 YNFKEQ. The CDR3 has 15 amino acids. CDR3 in DNA: TGTGCCAGCAGCCAAGTTCTCGGGGGGGAAGAGACCCAGTACTTC. Translating gives CASSQVLGGEETQYF.

The chain combines TRBV18 with TRBJ2-7; 8 bases map to TRBD1. The CDR3 has 15 amino acids. J was trimmed by 4 bases and V by 2 bases; bases with no gene match: 7. The germline V gene encodes CDR1 KGHSH and CDR2 LQKENI. In nucleotides, the CDR3 is TGTGCCAGCTCACCAGACTTGGACAGGGCGTACGAGCAGTACTTC. Residues: CASSPDLDRAYEQYF. The whole variable domain, remainder taken from reference TRBV18 and TRBJ2-7, is NAGVMQNPRHLVRRRGQEARLRCSPMKGHSHVYWYRQLPEEGLKFMVYLQKENIIDESGMPKERFSAEFPKEGPSILRIQQVVRGDSAAYFCASSPDLDRAYEQYFGPGTRLTVT.

V and J are TRBV4-1 and TRBJ2-7; 7 bases are a match to TRBD2. The ends lost 3 bases at V and 0 bases at J; junction bases unmatched: 5. CDR3 size: 15 residues. CDR1 and CDR2 (germline): MGHRA, YSYEKL. CDR3 coding DNA: TGCGCCAGCAGCCAGAGGGAGGGTACCTCCTACGAGCAGTACTTC. Residues: CASSQREGTSYEQYF.

The gene calls are TRBV6-2 or TRBV6-3 and TRBJ1-5; 7 bases map to TRBD1. V lost 5 bases, J lost 3 bases, and 10 bases stayed unmatched. Germline values: CDR1 MNHEY, CDR2 SVGEGT. CDR3 length: 16 residues. CDR3 coding DNA: TGTGCCAGCAGTCTGAGGAGCACAGGGGCCAATCAGCCCCAGCATTTT. It encodes CASSLRSTGANQPQHF.

This clone was recorded only once. The chain is built from TRBV7-8 and TRBJ1-6, with 8 nucleotides matching TRBD1. The V gene's germline CDR1 is SGHVS and CDR2 FQNEAQ. The CDR3 is 17 amino acids. The V segment lost 3 bases and the J segment 4 bases; nucleotides outside the gene matches: 8. CDR3 nucleotides: TGTGCCAGCAGCTTTACACAGGGGGGAATTTATAATTCACCCCTCCACTTT. As protein: CASSFTQGGIYNSPLHF.

This rearrangement joins TRBV27 to TRBJ1-5; D is perhaps TRBD1 (6 bases). Trimming stripped 8 bases from V and 3 bases from J, with 8 bases between. The CDR3 sequence is 12 residues long. Germline loops: CDR1 MNHEY, CDR2 SMNVEV (reference sequence). The CDR3 sequence is CASGQLNQPQHF. CDR3 DNA: TGTGCCAGCGGACAGCTCAATCAGCCCCAGCATTTT.

The CDR3 DNA reads TGTGCCTGGAGCCGAGGGGGGCAGGGGGGAGAGACCCAGTACTTC. This gives the protein CAWSRGGQGGETQYF. The chain recombines TRBV30 with TRBJ2-5; D possibly corresponds to TRBD1 (7 bases). Germline CDR1 reads GTSNPN; CDR2 reads SVGIG (reference sequence). This CDR3 region has 15 residues. V lost 3 bases and J lost 4, with 18 bases in between.

This chain uses TRBV6-6 with TRBJ1-6; 10 nucleotides align to TRBD1. The CDR3 covers 14 residues. Trimming took 2 bases from V and 9 from J; bases not matched to a gene: 1. The germline gives CDR1 MNHNY, CDR2 SVGAGI (reference sequence). The CDR3 sequence: CASSYGTGASPLHF. As DNA, the CDR3 is TGTGCCAGCAGTTACGGGACAGGGGCTTCACCCCTCCACTTT.

V gene TRBV7-9 combines with J gene TRBJ2-2; D gene uncertain. The ends were cut back, 1 base at V and 6 bases at J, with 9 bases in the middle. The CDR3 runs to 14 residues. CDR1 is SEHNR and CDR2 is FQNEAQ in the germline V gene (reference sequence). CDR3 DNA sequence: TGTGCCAGCAGCTTAGTAGCTTTGGCCGGGGAGCTGTTTTTT. This gives the protein CASSLVALAGELFF. The variable domain in full, completed from reference TRBV7-9 and TRBJ2-2, reads DTGVSQNPRHKITKRGQNVTFRCDPISEHNRLYWYRQTLGQGPEFLTYFQNEAQLEKSRLLSDRFSAERPKGSFSTLEIQRTEQGDSAMYLCASSLVALAGELFFGEGSRLTVL.

This chain joins TRBV6-5 and TRBJ2-3; 8 nucleotides match TRBD2. Germline V CDR1 and CDR2: MNHEY, SVGAGI. The CDR3 runs to 15 residues. J gave up 5 bases and V 2 bases, and 6 bases lay outside the gene matches. The CDR3 reads CASSYRGGAGDTQYF. The CDR3, as DNA: TGTGCCAGCAGTTACCGGGGGGGGGCCGGAGATACGCAGTATTTT.

This clone was detected only once. CDR3 coding DNA: TGTGCCAGCAGTGAACGGACTAGCGGAACGTACGAGCAGTACTTC. Residues: CASSERTSGTYEQYF. The chain recombines TRBV25-1 with TRBJ2-7; 10 bases are a match to TRBD2. This CDR3 is 15 amino acids long. J was trimmed by 4 bases and V by 2 bases; bases with no gene match: 5. The germline CDR1 and CDR2 sequences are MGHDK and SYGVNS.

V is TRBV7-2 and J is TRBJ1-5; a possible D gene is TRBD1 (6 bases). CDR1 and CDR2 (germline): SGHTA, FQGNSA. The ends were cut back, 2 bases at V and 7 bases at J, with 12 bases in the middle. This CDR3 contains 14 residues. In nucleotides, the CDR3 is TGTGCCAGCAGCTTAAACTACAGGGTACAGCCCCAGCATTTT. Amino acids: CASSLNYRVQPQHF.

V gene TRBV3-1 (or the pseudogene TRBV3-2) combines with J gene TRBJ2-1, with 14 bases aligning to TRBD2. This CDR3 is built from 17 residues. Trimming removed 1 base from V and 7 bases from J; junction bases left unmatched: 6. Germline CDR1 reads LGHDT; CDR2 reads YNNKEL (reference sequence). The DNA for the CDR3 is TGTGCCAGCAGCCAAGTTTCCGGGACTAGCGGGAGTAATGAGCAGTTCTTC. It translates to CASSQVSGTSGSNEQFF.

This chain connects TRBV12-3 or TRBV12-4 to TRBJ2-7; tentative D call: TRBD1 (6 bases). Trimming left V 5 bases short and J 6 bases short, with 14 bases between. CDR3 length: 13 amino acids. For the CDR3, the DNA is TGTGCCAGCAGTCAACAGGGATTCTCCGAGCAGTACTTC. This codes for CASSQQGFSEQYF.

The rearrangement joins TRBV6-6 to TRBJ1-5, with TRBD1 matching over 7 bases. Germline V gene data show CDR1 as MNHNY and CDR2 as SVGAGI (reference sequence). V lost 4 bases to trimming and J lost 3 bases; unmatched junction nucleotides: 3. The CDR3 sequence is 14 residues long. This CDR3 reads CASSLQGINQPQHF. CDR3 bases: TGTGCCAGCAGTTTACAGGGGATCAATCAGCCCCAGCATTTT.

The chain couples TRBV28 to TRBJ1-2, with a tentative D call TRBD1 (5 bases). V was clipped by 5 bases and J by 3 bases, with 19 bases between them. From germline, CDR1 is MDHEN and CDR2 SYDVKM. The CDR3 is 16 residues long. The CDR3 DNA reads TGTGCCAGCAGTCCCGATGCCGGGGGGTCCTACTATGGCTACACCTTC. This sequence encodes CASSPDAGGSYYGYTF.

The gene calls are TRBV27 and TRBJ1-5; a weak D match, TRBD1 (5 bases). V lost 5 bases and J lost 4, with 18 bases in between. Germline values: CDR1 MNHEY, CDR2 SMNVEV (reference sequence). The CDR3 length is 16 residues. The CDR3 nucleotides are TGTGCCAGCAGTACCTCCCGGCAGGGAGGAAATCAGCCCCAGCATTTT. Its translation: CASSTSRQGGNQPQHF.

This chain connects TRBV4-1 to TRBJ1-1; D is ambiguous. This CDR3 spans 16 amino acids. V lost 0 bases and J 3 bases, leaving 14 bases between the germline ends. Germline CDR1 reads MGHRA; CDR2 reads YSYEKL. CDR3 protein: CASSQDLVGSYTEAFF. The CDR3 bases are TGCGCCAGCAGCCAAGATCTAGTCGGTTCGTACACTGAAGCTTTCTTT.